What follows describes a single T cell receptor beta chain. What it binds is not known. The method was immunoSEQ multiplex PCR; TCRdb's version includes in-frame clones alone and lacks a portion of them. The sample comprises some 56,000 clones, less than 80% of which are singletons, and over 4.5% rests with the top ten. Time point reported: week 47, end of study. Doses consisted of 300 ug of mutant IDH1 20-mer peptide each, paired with topical imiquimod. These data originate in a study of a mutant IDH1 vaccine in newly diagnosed glioma. The V gene's germline CDR1 is MNHNS and CDR2 SASEGT. CDR3 length: 17 amino acids. With 4 bases clipped from V and 4 bases from J, the junction kept 14 bases outside the gene matches.

The genes are TRBV6-1 and TRBJ1-2, with 8 bases lining up with TRBD1. Material: PBMCs, obtained from a glioma patient whose treatment included an IDH1 peptide vaccine. The receptor was isolated from a man aged 50 to 59 with glioma. The CDR3 sequence: CASSVTFRTGMGYGYTF. The CDR3 DNA reads as TGTGCCAGCAGTGTTACGTTTAGGACAGGGATGGGCTATGGCTACACCTTC.